Shown below are 16 T cell receptor beta chains from a single sample sequenced in a study of shared clonotypes between healthy human individuals. Measured with immunoSEQ multiplex PCR; TCRdb has only the in-frame clones, and not every one. The sample records about 2 million clones, approximately 94% being singletons. Naive CD8 cells lacked CD45RO and underwent positive selection for CCR7, leaving out terminally differentiated effector memory CD45RA+ cells. The specimen sequenced was naive CD8+ T cells sorted from blood. The receptors were sampled from a man between 18 and 29 years old in good health.

The J gene is TRBJ2-1, the V gene TRBV7-2; 13 nucleotides match TRBD2. Germline lookup yields CDR1 SGHTA and CDR2 FQGNSA. After removal of 6 bases from V and 15 bases from J, the junction contained 11 bases not matched to a gene. The CDR3 sequence is 14 residues long. The CDR3 coding sequence is TGTGCCAGCAGAACACTAGCGGGAGGGCCAGTTCTGTTCTTC. This codes for CASRTLAGGPVLFF.

In this sample, this clone turned up a few times. This chain connects TRBV29-1 to TRBJ2-7, with D perhaps matching TRBD1 (5 bases). The DNA end is a closer match to TRBJ2-5, so the J assignment may be wrong. The CDR3 spans 13 residues. The germline V gene encodes CDR1 SQVTM and CDR2 ANQGSEA. Here the CDR3 reads CSVESWGGETQYF. DNA for the CDR3: TGCAGCGTTGAATCCTGGGGCGGAGAGACCCAGTACTTC.

The chain employs TRBV5-8 and TRBJ1-1; D is ambiguous. The CDR3 loop spans 13 amino acids. CDR1 is SGHTS and CDR2 is YDEGEE in the germline V gene. V lost 1 base, J lost 6 bases, and 10 bases lay in between. The CDR3 region is CASSLIVGSEAFF. The CDR3 nucleotides are TGTGCCAGCAGCTTGATAGTGGGTTCTGAAGCTTTCTTT.

This chain joins TRBV28 and TRBJ2-3; weak D call: TRBD2 (6 bases). With 2 bases removed from V and 4 bases from J, the gap between germline ends came to 10 bases. Per germline, CDR1 MDHEN and CDR2 SYDVKM. This CDR3 spans 14 amino acids. CDR3 region: CASSLAGSSDTQYF. The CDR3 region has the DNA TGTGCCAGCAGTTTAGCGGGGTCCTCAGATACGCAGTATTTT.

This sequence joins TRBV7-9 and TRBJ2-1, with TRBD1 matching over 9 bases. CDR1 and CDR2 (germline): SEHNR, FQNEAQ (reference sequence). Germline trimming cut 3 bases from V and 6 bases from J; bases unmatched to any gene: 9. This CDR3 is built from 16 residues. CDR3 protein: CASSLYRDRVSNEQFF. CDR3 DNA: TGTGCCAGCAGCTTGTACCGGGACAGGGTCTCCAATGAGCAGTTCTTC.

The chain joins TRBV7-9 to TRBJ2-3; 7 bases fit TRBD2. The trim removed 1 base at V and 6 bases at J, leaving 13 bases unmatched. Germline loops: CDR1 SEHNR, CDR2 FQNEAQ (reference sequence). The CDR3 spans 17 residues. CDR3 residues: CASSLDDAGESGDTQYF. In nucleotides, the CDR3 is TGTGCCAGCAGCTTAGATGATGCGGGGGAATCAGGGGATACGCAGTATTTT.

The J gene is TRBJ2-1, the V gene TRBV4-1, with D hard to call. Per the germline V gene, CDR1 is MGHRA and CDR2 is YSYEKL. CDR3 length: 13 residues. Trimming left V 2 bases short and J 4 bases short, with 6 bases between. In DNA, the CDR3 is TGCGCCAGCAGCCAACAGGCTTACAATGAGCAGTTCTTC. Its translation is CASSQQAYNEQFF.

This clone was picked up one time. V gene TRBV6-1 combines with J gene TRBJ1-5, with a tentative D call TRBD1 (5 bases). The CDR3 loop spans 13 amino acids. Germline loops: CDR1 MNHNS, CDR2 SASEGT. The germline V and J ends were trimmed by 4 bases and 9 bases, with 13 bases remaining between them. Here the CDR3 DNA reads TGTGCCAGCAGTGTAGAGCAGGGTTGGCCCCAGCATTTT. Translated, it gives CASSVEQGWPQHF.

As DNA, the CDR3 is TGTGCCAGCAGTTTACAGCGGGAGTTCTACGAGCAGTACTTC. Translating gives CASSLQREFYEQYF. This rearrangement joins TRBV27 to TRBJ2-7; 8 bases fit TRBD2. J was trimmed by 3 bases and V by 2 bases; bases with no gene match: 3. Germline V gene sequence: CDR1 MNHEY, CDR2 SMNVEV (reference sequence). The CDR3 runs to 14 residues.

V usage is TRBV7-9 and J usage is TRBJ2-1; D is perhaps TRBD2 (5 bases). The V end was cut by 0 bases, the J end by 9 bases, with 9 bases between. From germline, CDR1 is SEHNR and CDR2 FQNEAQ (reference sequence). The CDR3 covers 13 residues. DNA for the CDR3: TGTGCCAGCAGCTTAGCAGAGGGAGCTGAGCAGTTCTTC. The encoded protein is CASSLAEGAEQFF.

The chain is built from TRBV2 and TRBJ2-4; D not certain. This CDR3 is built from 16 residues. V was trimmed by 3 bases and J by 0 bases, leaving 12 bases between them. From germline, CDR1 is SNHLY and CDR2 FYNNEI. The CDR3 region is CASSESSLPAKNIQYF. The CDR3 coding sequence is TGTGCCAGCAGTGAGAGCTCCCTCCCAGCCAAAAACATTCAGTACTTC. Looking up the rest from reference TRBV2 and TRBJ2-4 gives the full variable domain: EPEVTQTPSHQVTQMGQEVILRCVPISNHLYFYWYRQILGQKVEFLVSFYNNEISEKSEIFDDQFSVERPDGSNFTLKIRSTKLEDSAMYFCASSESSLPAKNIQYFGAGTRLSVL.

The chain couples TRBV7-9 to TRBJ2-7, with D tentatively TRBD1 or TRBD2 (5 bases each). Germline CDR1 reads SEHNR; CDR2 reads FQNEAQ (reference sequence). CDR3 length: 16 residues. The V and J ends lost 2 bases and 2 bases respectively, with 16 bases between them. The CDR3: CASSLTYGDGPYEQYF. In nucleotides, the CDR3 is TGTGCCAGCAGCTTAACGTACGGGGACGGCCCCTACGAGCAGTACTTC. Drawing the rest from reference TRBV7-9 and TRBJ2-7, the complete variable domain is DTGVSQNPRHKITKRGQNVTFRCDPISEHNRLYWYRQTLGQGPEFLTYFQNEAQLEKSRLLSDRFSAERPKGSFSTLEIQRTEQGDSAMYLCASSLTYGDGPYEQYFGPGTRLTVT.

The chain recombines TRBV2 with TRBJ1-6; 8 nucleotides line up with TRBD1. The germline gives CDR1 SNHLY, CDR2 FYNNEI. The V gene end was trimmed by 6 bases and the J gene end by 8 bases; junction bases not matched to a gene: 0. The CDR3 has 12 amino acids. CDR3: CASRDRDSPLHF. CDR3 bases: TGTGCCAGCAGGGACAGGGATTCACCCCTCCACTTT.

The chain couples TRBV13 to TRBJ1-1; the D is unclear. Trimming took off 3 bases at V and 7 bases at J, with 9 bases between the two ends. This CDR3 has 12 residues. Germline V gives CDR1 PRHDT, CDR2 FYEKMQ (reference sequence). The CDR3: CASSFGPNEAFF. In nucleotides, the CDR3 is TGTGCCAGCAGCTTTGGTCCCAATGAAGCTTTCTTT.

CDR3 in amino acids: CASSVDGVNYEQYF. The CDR3, as DNA: TGTGCCAGCAGCGTAGATGGGGTAAACTACGAGCAGTACTTC. The rearrangement links TRBV9 to TRBJ2-7; D is unclear. Germline V gives CDR1 SGDLS, CDR2 YYNGEE. The germline V and J ends were trimmed by 0 bases and 3 bases, with 10 bases remaining between them. This CDR3 contains 14 residues. Drawing the rest from reference TRBV9 and TRBJ2-7, the complete variable domain is DSGVTQTPKHLITATGQRVTLRCSPRSGDLSVYWYQQSLDQGLQFLIQYYNGEERAKGNILERFSAQQFPDLHSELNLSSLELGDSALYFCASSVDGVNYEQYFGPGTRLTVT.

This chain links TRBV27 with TRBJ2-1; D remains unclear. The CDR3 runs to 14 residues. Looked up from germline, CDR1 is MNHEY and CDR2 is SMNVEV (reference sequence). Trimming took off 2 bases at V and 3 bases at J, with 8 bases between the two ends. The CDR3 reads CASSLRADYNEQFF. The CDR3 DNA follows: TGTGCCAGCAGTTTAAGGGCGGACTACAATGAGCAGTTCTTC.